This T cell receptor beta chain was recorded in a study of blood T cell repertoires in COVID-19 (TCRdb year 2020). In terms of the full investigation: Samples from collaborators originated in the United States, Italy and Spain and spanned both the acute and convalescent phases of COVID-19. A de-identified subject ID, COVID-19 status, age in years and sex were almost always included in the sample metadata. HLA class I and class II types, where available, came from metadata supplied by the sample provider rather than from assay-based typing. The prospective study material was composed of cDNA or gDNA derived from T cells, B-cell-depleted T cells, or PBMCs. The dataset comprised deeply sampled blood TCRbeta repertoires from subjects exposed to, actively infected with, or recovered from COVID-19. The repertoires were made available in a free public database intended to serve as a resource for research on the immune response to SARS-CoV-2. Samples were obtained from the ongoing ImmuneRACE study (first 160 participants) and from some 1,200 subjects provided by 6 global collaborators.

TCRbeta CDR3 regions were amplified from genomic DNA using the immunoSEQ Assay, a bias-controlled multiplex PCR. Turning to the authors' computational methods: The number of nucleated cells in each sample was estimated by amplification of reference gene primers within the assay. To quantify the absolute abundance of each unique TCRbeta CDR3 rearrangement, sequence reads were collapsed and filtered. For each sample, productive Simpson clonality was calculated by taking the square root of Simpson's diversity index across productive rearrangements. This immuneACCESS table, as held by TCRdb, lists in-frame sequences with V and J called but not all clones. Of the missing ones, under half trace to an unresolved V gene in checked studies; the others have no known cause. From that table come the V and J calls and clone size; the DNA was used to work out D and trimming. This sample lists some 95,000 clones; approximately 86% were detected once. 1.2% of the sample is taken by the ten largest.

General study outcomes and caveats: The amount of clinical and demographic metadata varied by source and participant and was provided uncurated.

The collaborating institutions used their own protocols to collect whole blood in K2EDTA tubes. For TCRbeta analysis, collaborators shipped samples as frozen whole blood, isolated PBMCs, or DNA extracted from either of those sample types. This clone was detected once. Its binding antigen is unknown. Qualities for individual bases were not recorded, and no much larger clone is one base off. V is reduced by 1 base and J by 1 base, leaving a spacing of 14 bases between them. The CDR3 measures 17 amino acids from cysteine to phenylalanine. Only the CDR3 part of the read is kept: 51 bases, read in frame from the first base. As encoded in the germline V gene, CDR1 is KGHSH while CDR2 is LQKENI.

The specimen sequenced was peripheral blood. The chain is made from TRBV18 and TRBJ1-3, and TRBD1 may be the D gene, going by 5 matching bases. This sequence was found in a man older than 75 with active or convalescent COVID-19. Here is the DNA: TGTGCCAGCTCACCACGGGCGGGGCAAAGGTCTGGAAACACCATATATTTT. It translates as CASSPRAGQRSGNTIYF. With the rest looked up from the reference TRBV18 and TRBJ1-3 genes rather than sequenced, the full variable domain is NAGVMQNPRHLVRRRGQEARLRCSPMKGHSHVYWYRQLPEEGLKFMVYLQKENIIDESGMPKERFSAEFPKEGPSILRIQQVVRGDSAAYFCASSPRAGQRSGNTIYFGEGSWLTVV.